These 21 T cell receptor beta chains share one sample of origin, sequenced in a study of high-grade serous ovarian cancer treatment subgroups. Tumor samples were obtained before definitive surgery or chemotherapy. Only in-frame clones appear in the TCRdb table, and some are missing; sequencing was by immunoSEQ multiplex PCR. The top ten clones hold around 1.8% of a sample with roughly 10,000 clones, about 85% of them seen once. The specimen was tumor tissue. These receptors all come from a human donor with high-grade serous ovarian cancer.

J is TRBJ1-5 and V is TRBV5-4; no clear D gene. The CDR3 is 15 residues long. The germline V gene encodes CDR1 SGHNT and CDR2 YYREEE (reference sequence). Trimming took 0 bases from V and 0 from J, leaving 7 bases between them. This chain's CDR3 is CASSLVGVSNQPQHF. The CDR3 DNA follows: TGTGCCAGCAGCTTGGTGGGAGTTAGCAATCAGCCCCAGCATTTT.

The chain links TRBV27 to TRBJ2-7, with D unclear. This CDR3 is 14 amino acids long. V lost 4 bases and J 3 bases, leaving 13 bases between the germline ends. CDR1 and CDR2 from the germline V gene are MNHEY and SMNVEV (reference sequence). CDR3 DNA: TGTGCCAGCAGTTCATTCCCTCCGGGCTACGAGCAGTACTTC. Residues: CASSSFPPGYEQYF.

The rearrangement uses TRBV28 and TRBJ2-1; 7 positions match TRBD2. After removal of 6 bases from V and 3 bases from J, the junction contained 11 bases not matched to a gene. The CDR3 covers 16 residues. CDR1 MDHEN and CDR2 SYDVKM come from the germline V gene. For the CDR3, the DNA is TGTGCCAGCAGCTCGGGGCCGAGCGGGGACTACAATGAGCAGTTCTTC. Translating it yields CASSSGPSGDYNEQFF.

The rearrangement uses TRBV25-1 and TRBJ1-3; D perhaps matches TRBD1 (6 bases). Germline V gene lookup returns CDR1 MGHDK and CDR2 SYGVNS. V dropped 7 bases and J dropped 14 bases, with 15 bases sitting between them. The CDR3 consists of 11 residues. The CDR3 here is CASTWGGGLYF. The CDR3 nucleotides are TGTGCCAGCACCTGGGGCGGGGGCTTATATTTT.

This chain joins TRBV6-5 and TRBJ2-1, with D possibly being TRBD2 (5 bases). Trimming removed 2 bases from V and 12 bases from J, with 14 bases in between. Per germline, CDR1 MNHEY and CDR2 SVGAGI. The CDR3 consists of 13 residues. The CDR3 protein is CASSYGVWERQFF. DNA of the CDR3: TGTGCCAGCAGTTACGGGGTCTGGGAGAGGCAGTTCTTC.

This rearrangement joins TRBV7-2 to TRBJ2-7; 7 positions agree with TRBD1. Unmatched junction bases numbered 13, after V lost 5 bases and J lost 0 bases. The CDR3 loop spans 17 amino acids. The V gene's germline CDR1 is SGHTA and CDR2 FQGNSA. For the CDR3, the DNA is TGTGCCAGCAGCCTTTTCCCGACAGGGCCGAGCTCCTACGAGCAGTACTTC. Translation gives CASSLFPTGPSSYEQYF. The full variable domain, with the rest looked up from reference TRBV7-2 and TRBJ2-7, is GAGVSQSPSNKVTEKGKDVELRCDPISGHTALYWYRQSLGQGLEFLIYFQGNSAPDKSGLPSDRFSAERTGGSVSTLTIQRTQQEDSAVYLCASSLFPTGPSSYEQYFGPGTRLTVT.

J is TRBJ2-2 and V is TRBV4-2, with 12 bases lining up with TRBD2. The CDR3 is made up of 17 amino acids. The germline gives CDR1 LGHNA, CDR2 YNFKEQ. V lost 1 base, J lost 1 base, and 1 base stayed unmatched. In DNA, the CDR3 is TGTGCCAGCAGCCAAGTGGGACTAGCGGGGAACACCGGGGAGCTGTTTTTT. Its translation: CASSQVGLAGNTGELFF.

This clone was observed a single time. The rearrangement links TRBV7-9 to TRBJ2-3, with 9 bases matching TRBD1. Germline CDR1 and CDR2: SEHNR and FQNEAQ (reference sequence). CDR3 size: 16 residues. The V segment lost 2 bases and the J segment 1 base; nucleotides outside the gene matches: 4. The chain's CDR3 is CASSLMWDRGTDTQYF. CDR3 DNA: TGTGCCAGCAGCTTAATGTGGGACAGGGGCACAGATACGCAGTATTTT.

This chain uses TRBV7-6 with TRBJ2-5, with 10 bases lining up with TRBD1. V was pared by 5 bases and J by 5 bases, with 11 bases of the junction left unmatched. This CDR3 contains 16 residues. Germline V gene lookup returns CDR1 SGHVS and CDR2 FNYEAQ. This CDR3 is CASSKSGQGGGETQYF. CDR3 coding DNA: TGTGCCAGCAGCAAAAGTGGACAGGGGGGCGGGGAGACCCAGTACTTC. Looking up the rest from reference TRBV7-6 and TRBJ2-5 gives the full variable domain: GAGVSQSPRYKVTKRGQDVALRCDPISGHVSLYWYRQALGQGPEFLTYFNYEAQQDKSGLPNDRFSAERPEGSISTLTIQRTEQRDSAMYRCASSKSGQGGGETQYFGPGTRLLVL.

The gene calls are TRBV9 and TRBJ2-5, with 9 bases that match TRBD2. The V segment lost 3 bases and the J segment 4 bases; nucleotides outside the gene matches: 16. CDR1 and CDR2 from the germline V gene are SGDLS and YYNGEE. The CDR3 consists of 18 residues. The CDR3 sequence: CASSAGIESSGGRETQYF. The CDR3 coding sequence is TGTGCCAGCAGCGCGGGCATAGAGTCAAGCGGGGGGCGAGAGACCCAGTACTTC.

CDR3 residues: CASSFSLAGADNEQFF. Written as DNA, the CDR3 is TGTGCCAGCAGCTTCTCACTAGCGGGAGCCGACAATGAGCAGTTCTTC. The chain recombines TRBV7-8 with TRBJ2-1; 11 nucleotides agree with TRBD2. Germline V gene data show CDR1 as SGHVS and CDR2 as FQNEAQ. The CDR3 runs to 16 residues. After removal of 3 bases from V and 5 bases from J, the junction contained 6 bases not matched to a gene. Based on the CDR3 plus reference TRBV7-8 and TRBJ2-1, the full variable domain is GAGVSQSPRYKVAKRGQDVALRCDPISGHVSLFWYQQALGQGPEFLTYFQNEAQLDKSGLPSDRFFAERPEGSVSTLKIQRTQQEDSAVYLCASSFSLAGADNEQFFGPGTRLTVL.

The V and J genes are TRBV19 and TRBJ2-3; TRBD2 matches 7 bases. The CDR3 loop spans 15 amino acids. With 6 bases clipped from V and 6 bases from J, the junction kept 12 bases outside the gene matches. Germline CDR1 and CDR2: LNHDA and SQIVND (reference sequence). CDR3 nucleotide sequence: TGTGCCAGTAGACCTGGACTAGGGAGGGTGGATACGCAGTATTTT. Protein product: CASRPGLGRVDTQYF.

V gene TRBV11-2 combines with J gene TRBJ2-3; D ambiguous. CDR3 length equals 15 residues. The germline gives CDR1 SGHAT, CDR2 FQNNGV. Trimming cost V 0 bases and J 6 bases, with 13 bases left between them. CDR3: CASSLDHPSRDTQYF. In DNA form, the CDR3 reads TGTGCCAGCAGCTTAGATCATCCCTCCCGGGATACGCAGTATTTT. The full variable domain, in which reference TRBV11-2 and TRBJ2-3 provide the parts outside the CDR3, is EAGVAQSPRYKIIEKRQSVAFWCNPISGHATLYWYQQILGQGPKLLIQFQNNGVVDDSQLPKDRFSAERLKGVDSTLKIQPAKLEDSAVYLCASSLDHPSRDTQYFGPGTRLTVL.

The chain uses TRBV28 and TRBJ1-2; maybe TRBD1 (5 bases). V was shortened by 6 bases and J by 1 base, with 15 bases between the two germline ends. CDR3 length equals 15 residues. Germline CDR1 is MDHEN and CDR2 is SYDVKM. The CDR3 DNA reads as TGTGCCAGCAGACATCTTGACAGATTTAACTATGGCTACACCTTC. Its protein product is CASRHLDRFNYGYTF.

This chain connects TRBV19 to TRBJ2-5, with a possible D match to TRBD2 (5 bases). Germline V gene sequence: CDR1 LNHDA, CDR2 SQIVND (reference sequence). The germline V and J ends were trimmed by 1 base and 1 base, with 13 bases remaining between them. This CDR3 spans 16 amino acids. This CDR3 reads CASSIAGKRAQETQYF. Here the CDR3 DNA reads TGTGCCAGTAGTATAGCGGGAAAGAGGGCCCAAGAGACCCAGTACTTC. Full variable domain (rest looked up from reference TRBV19 and TRBJ2-5): DGGITQSPKYLFRKEGQNVTLSCEQNLNHDAMYWYRQDPGQGLRLIYYSQIVNDFQKGDIAEGYSVSREKKESFPLTVTSAQKNPTAFYLCASSIAGKRAQETQYFGPGTRLLVL.

V is TRBV6-5 and J is TRBJ2-7; 7 nucleotides line up with TRBD2. This CDR3 region has 15 residues. After removal of 6 bases from V and 6 bases from J, the junction contained 14 bases not matched to a gene. Germline assignment: CDR1 MNHEY and CDR2 SVGAGI. The CDR3 protein is CASSLYRTRAVEQYF. CDR3 sequence (DNA): TGTGCCAGCAGCCTCTATCGGACTAGAGCAGTCGAGCAGTACTTC.

V and J are TRBV5-1 and TRBJ1-3; D remains unclear. Germline values: CDR1 SGHRS, CDR2 YFSETQ. The CDR3 spans 13 residues. V lost 3 bases, J lost 7 bases, and 11 bases lay in between. The CDR3 DNA is TGCGCCAGCAGCTGGAACCAAGGGAACACCATATATTTT. Protein product: CASSWNQGNTIYF. The entire variable domain, with the rest obtained from reference TRBV5-1 and TRBJ1-3, is as follows: KAGVTQTPRYLIKTRGQQVTLSCSPISGHRSVSWYQQTPGQGLQFLFEYFSETQRNKGNFPGRFSGRQFSNSRSEMNVSTLELGDSALYLCASSWNQGNTIYFGEGSWLTVV.

The CDR3 loop is CASSAPAGVREQFF. CDR3 coding DNA: TGTGCCAGCAGTGCCCCGGCCGGGGTCAGGGAGCAGTTCTTC. V and J are TRBV28 and TRBJ2-1, with a weak D call TRBD2 (5 bases). Trimming left V 5 bases short and J 10 bases short, with 18 bases between. This CDR3 has 14 amino acids. Germline assignment: CDR1 MDHEN and CDR2 SYDVKM.

V gene TRBV9 combines with J gene TRBJ2-3; tentatively, D is TRBD2 (6 bases). Germline values: CDR1 SGDLS, CDR2 YYNGEE. V was pared by 3 bases and J by 2 bases, with 22 bases between. The CDR3 is 18 residues long. The CDR3 DNA follows: TGTGCCAGCAGCGCGGCTCCCCTTTACCGGGACTTCACAGATACGCAGTATTTT. Protein: CASSAAPLYRDFTDTQYF.

This rearrangement joins TRBV7-6 to TRBJ1-2, with 7 bases identical to TRBD1. CDR3 length equals 15 residues. The germline gives CDR1 SGHVS, CDR2 FNYEAQ. Losses at the gene ends were 1 base for V and 4 bases for J; bases not matched to a gene: 6. CDR3 sequence: CASSLDPQGSYGYTF. DNA of the CDR3: TGTGCCAGCAGCTTAGACCCACAGGGGTCCTATGGCTACACCTTC.

The chain has TRBV15 and TRBJ1-6; D is unclear. Looked up from germline, CDR1 is LNHNV and CDR2 is YYDKDF (reference sequence). Trimming stripped 1 base from V and 8 bases from J, with 3 bases between. The CDR3 runs 12 residues. The CDR3 coding sequence is TGTGCCACCAGCAGAGCTCATTCACCCCTCCACTTT. Protein product: CATSRAHSPLHF.